Listed below are T cell receptor beta chains from one sample, sequenced in a study of T cell repertoires in cytomegalovirus infection. Each CDR3 protein is one row after TCRdb ran MiXCR on the reads. The sample includes 200,000 to 250,000 distinct CDR3 sequences, 6.5% of them seen just once. The sequenced sample was PBMCs. Receptor source: a human donor in good health (CMV status not recorded). Some clones in this sample may be carry-over from other donors' samples. The CDR3 runs from the conserved cysteine through the conserved F or W. A D gene is named only where the DNA matches it firmly. Clone size appears in some rows only: once, few, many, or a class for an expanded clone.

V gene	clone size	CDR3 length	D gene	J gene	CDR3 DNA	CDR3 protein
TRBV20-1	many	10	.	TRBJ2-1	TGCAGTGCCCAAGGGAATGAGCAGTTCTTC	CSAQGNEQFF
TRBV6-2/TRBV6-3	many	14	TRBD2	TRBJ2-7	TGTGCCAGCACTACAGAGCGGGGGATATACGAGCAGTACTTC	CASTTERGIYEQYF
TRBV5-5	many	15	.	TRBJ1-5	TGTGCCAGCAGCTTCGACAGCTCCTGGAATCAGCCCCAGCATTTT	CASSFDSSWNQPQHF
TRBV7-3	many	12	.	TRBJ1-4	TGTGCCAGCAGCGCTAATGGGGAAAAACTGTTTTTT	CASSANGEKLFF
TRBV20-1	many	12	TRBD1	TRBJ1-2	TGCAGCGCTCACAGGGGGAACTATGGCTACACCTTC	CSAHRGNYGYTF
TRBV5-1	.	14	.	TRBJ2-5	TGCGCCAGCGCCCCAAGTCCCCTCGCAGAGACCCAGTACTTC	CASAPSPLAETQYF
TRBV9	.	14	.	TRBJ1-2	TGTGCCAGCAGCGTAGCGGCCGCGAGGGATGGCTACACCTTC	CASSVAAARDGYTF
TRBV2	many	15	.	TRBJ1-2	TGTGCCAGCAGTGGGGACACCTGGCTTCGCGATGGCTACACCTTC	CASSGDTWLRDGYTF
TRBV20-1	many	13	.	TRBJ2-7	TGCAGTGCTAACCCTAGACAGCCCTACGAGCAGTACTTC	CSANPRQPYEQYF
TRBV18	many	15	.	TRBJ1-5	TGTGCCAGCTCTCCCCGGGACCTTTGGGATCAGCCCCAGCATTTT	CASSPRDLWDQPQHF
TRBV7-2	many	15	.	TRBJ1-5	TGTGCCAGCAGCTTACGTACGGGTCGGAATCAGCCCCAGCATTTT	CASSLRTGRNQPQHF
TRBV5-5	few	14	.	TRBJ2-5	TGTGCCAGCAGCTTGCTTCCAGGGAAAGAGACCCAGTACTTC	CASSLLPGKETQYF
TRBV29-1	many	12	.	TRBJ1-1	TGCAGCGCCGGTCTCGAATTCACTGAAGCTTTCTTT	CSAGLEFTEAFF
TRBV20-1	few	13	TRBD2	TRBJ2-5	TGCAGTGCGTCCGGGGGGGTCCGGGAGACCCAGTACTTC	CSASGGVRETQYF
TRBV19	many	17	TRBD1	TRBJ1-1	TGTGCCAGTAGTATGAGGGCCCAGGGGGCATTGGGGACTGAAGCTTTCTTT	CASSMRAQGALGTEAFF
TRBV20-1	.	15	.	TRBJ1-6	TGCAGTGCTAGAGATGAGGGAAGCCGAGGAACACCCCTCCACTTT	CSARDEGSRGTPLHF